Below, 13 T cell receptor beta chains from the same sample are listed, as sequenced in a study of identical twins. TCRdb itself ran the 5' RACE reads through MiXCR, one entry per CDR3 protein. The data show some 590,000 distinct CDR3 sequences, more than 9% seen once. The same sample was also used in a study of yellow fever vaccine responses in identical twins.

What was sequenced was PBMCs. The receptor set was obtained from a young woman in good health.

The chain recombines TRBV5-1 with TRBJ2-6, with TRBD1 matching over 7 bases. This CDR3 spans 15 amino acids. The trim removed 4 bases at V and 1 base at J, leaving 2 bases unmatched. Germline V lookup: CDR1 SGHRS, CDR2 YFSETQ. The CDR3 bases are TGCGCCAGCAGCGGGACAGATTCTGGGGCCAACGTCCTGACTTTC. As protein: CASSGTDSGANVLTF. The full variable domain, its missing parts supplied by reference TRBV5-1 and TRBJ2-6, is KAGVTQTPRYLIKTRGQQVTLSCSPISGHRSVSWYQQTPGQGLQFLFEYFSETQRNKGNFPGRFSGRQFSNSRSEMNVSTLELGDSALYLCASSGTDSGANVLTFGAGSRLTVL.

In this sample, this clonotype turned up a few times. V is TRBV7-9 and J is TRBJ2-7, with 11 bases matching TRBD2. V was clipped by 5 bases and J by 4 bases; unmatched bases: 13. The CDR3 consists of 17 residues. From germline, CDR1 is SEHNR and CDR2 FQNEAQ (reference sequence). The CDR3 nucleotides read TGTGCCAGCAGCCCCTTAAGACTAGCGGGAAACCCTTACGAGCAGTACTTC. Residues: CASSPLRLAGNPYEQYF.

This clonotype was detected many times. This rearrangement joins TRBV7-9 to TRBJ2-5, with a possible D match to TRBD1 (5 bases). In germline, CDR1 is SEHNR, CDR2 FQNEAQ (reference sequence). The V end was cut by 5 bases, the J end by 2 bases, with 12 bases between. The CDR3 is 14 amino acids. This chain's CDR3 is CASSRQFGQETQYF. The CDR3 bases are TGTGCCAGCAGCCGACAGTTTGGGCAAGAGACCCAGTACTTC. Based on the CDR3 plus reference TRBV7-9 and TRBJ2-5, the full variable domain is DTGVSQNPRHKITKRGQNVTFRCDPISEHNRLYWYRQTLGQGPEFLTYFQNEAQLEKSRLLSDRFSAERPKGSFSTLEIQRTEQGDSAMYLCASSRQFGQETQYFGPGTRLLVL.

This clonotype was seen many times. The chain is built from TRBV10-3 and TRBJ1-2; 8 nucleotides match TRBD1. Per the germline V gene, CDR1 is ENHRY and CDR2 is SYGVKD. Germline trimming cut 6 bases from V and 3 bases from J; bases unmatched to any gene: 6. The length of the CDR3 is 14 residues. The CDR3 protein is CAISPDRVDYGYTF. The CDR3 DNA reads as TGTGCCATCAGCCCGGACAGGGTCGACTATGGCTACACCTTC.

This clonotype showed up many times. The rearrangement links TRBV12-3 or TRBV12-4 to TRBJ1-3, with D possibly TRBD1 on 6 matching bases. V was trimmed by 6 bases and J by 1 base, leaving 10 bases between them. The CDR3 has 14 residues. CDR3 DNA sequence: TGTGCCAGCAGGACAACAGGGTCTGGAAACACCATATATTTT. Amino acids: CASRTTGSGNTIYF.

A few counts support this clonotype. This chain uses TRBV28 with TRBJ2-5; tentatively, D is TRBD1 (6 bases). This CDR3 has 15 residues. Germline assignment: CDR1 MDHEN and CDR2 SYDVKM. With 6 bases removed from V and 2 bases from J, the gap between germline ends came to 16 bases. CDR3 in DNA: TGTGCCAGCAGCTGGGGGAGCGGACAGCAAGAGACCCAGTACTTC. It specifies CASSWGSGQQETQYF.

This chain uses TRBV27 with TRBJ2-2, with TRBD2 matching over 11 bases. Germline CDR1 and CDR2: MNHEY and SMNVEV (reference sequence). This CDR3 contains 14 residues. The CDR3 sequence: CFPKLAGETGELFF. In DNA, the CDR3 is TGTTTCCCTAAACTAGCGGGAGAAACCGGGGAGCTGTTTTTT.

This clonotype was seen more than once but under ten times. The J gene is TRBJ2-3, the V gene TRBV29-1; D possibly matches TRBD1 or TRBD2 (5 bases each). The CDR3 is 13 amino acids. Trimming shortened V by 4 bases and J by 2 bases, and 10 bases separated the two germline ends. The germline V gene has CDR1 SQVTM and CDR2 ANQGSEA. The CDR3, as DNA: TGCAGCGTTGCCGGGACCCACACAGATACGCAGTATTTT. Protein product: CSVAGTHTDTQYF.

This clonotype was counted ten times or more. The chain joins TRBV12-3 or TRBV12-4 to TRBJ1-5; 7 nucleotides align to TRBD1. The CDR3 spans 15 residues. Trimming at V came to 6 bases and at J to 5 bases, leaving 10 bases not matched to a gene. The CDR3 DNA reads TGTGCCAGCAGCTCGACAGGGTATGGGGATCAGCCCCAGCATTTT. It is translated as CASSSTGYGDQPQHF.

This clonotype came up many times. The J gene is TRBJ1-1, the V gene TRBV4-1; possible D gene TRBD1, 6 bases. Germline V lookup: CDR1 MGHRA, CDR2 YSYEKL. The ends were cut back, 4 bases at V and 1 base at J, with 13 bases in the middle. The CDR3 is made up of 15 amino acids. This CDR3 reads CASSPGQSANTEAFF. The CDR3 DNA reads as TGCGCCAGCAGCCCAGGACAGTCCGCGAACACTGAAGCTTTCTTT.

The chain links TRBV10-2 to TRBJ2-3; unclear D gene. Germline assignment: CDR1 WSHSY and CDR2 SAAADI. The CDR3 runs 16 residues. V lost 2 bases, J lost 2 bases, and 14 bases lay in between. CDR3 sequence (DNA): TGCGCCAGCAGTGAGCCGATAGGCCTCTCCACAGATACGCAGTATTTT. Translating it yields CASSEPIGLSTDTQYF.

This clonotype was recorded at least ten times. This chain links TRBV20-1 with TRBJ2-7; 7 nucleotides agree with TRBD1. Germline loops: CDR1 DFQATT, CDR2 SNEGSKA (reference sequence). J lost 1 base, V lost 3 bases, and 6 bases had no gene match. The CDR3 is 14 amino acids. The CDR3: CSARQTGFSYEQYF. The CDR3, as DNA: TGCAGTGCTAGGCAGACAGGGTTTTCCTACGAGCAGTACTTC.

V gene TRBV28 combines with J gene TRBJ2-1; D perhaps matches TRBD2 (5 bases). Germline V gives CDR1 MDHEN, CDR2 SYDVKM. Between the trimmed V and J ends, which lost 4 bases and 3 bases, there was a span of 16 bases. The CDR3 length is 16 residues. The CDR3 loop is CASSSYPLAYYNEQFF. The CDR3 nucleotides are TGTGCCAGCAGTTCCTACCCCCTAGCTTACTACAATGAGCAGTTCTTC.